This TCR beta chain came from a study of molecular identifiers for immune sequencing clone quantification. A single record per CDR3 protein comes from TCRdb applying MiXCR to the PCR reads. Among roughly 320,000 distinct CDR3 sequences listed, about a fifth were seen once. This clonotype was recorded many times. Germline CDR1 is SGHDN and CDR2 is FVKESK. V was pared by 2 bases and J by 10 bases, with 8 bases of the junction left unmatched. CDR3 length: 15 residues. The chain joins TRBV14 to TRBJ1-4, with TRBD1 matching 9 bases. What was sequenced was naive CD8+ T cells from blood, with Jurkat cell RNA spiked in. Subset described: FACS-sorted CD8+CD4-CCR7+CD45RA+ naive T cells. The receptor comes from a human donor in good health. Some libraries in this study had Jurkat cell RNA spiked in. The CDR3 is CASSQRDRVIGKLFF. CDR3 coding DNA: TGTGCCAGCAGCCAAAGGGACAGGGTGATTGGAAAACTGTTTTTT.